The 28 T cell receptor beta chains given below trace back to one sample, sequenced in a study of long-term antiretroviral therapy in people with HIV. At the survey level, the v3.0 immunoSEQ assay was run. Produced via immunoSEQ multiplex PCR; TCRdb's table is partial and in-frame only. The data contain roughly 31,000 clones, 88% of them singletons. This sample comprised unsorted PBMCs, obtained approximately 5 years before starting antiretroviral therapy. Receptors were obtained from a middle-aged man with HIV.

This clone showed up just once. This sequence joins TRBV6-5 and TRBJ2-7; 7 nucleotides agree with TRBD1. V gave up 8 bases and J gave up 6 bases; unmatched junction bases: 10. CDR1 is MNHEY and CDR2 is SVGAGI in the germline V gene. This CDR3 spans 13 amino acids. CDR3 nucleotide sequence: TGTGCCAGCTCTCGAGACAGGGACGGCGAGCAGTACTTC. This sequence encodes CASSRDRDGEQYF.

The J gene is TRBJ2-2, the V gene TRBV5-1; D might be TRBD2 (5 bases). Germline loops: CDR1 SGHRS, CDR2 YFSETQ. The V end lost 0 bases, the J end lost 7 bases, and 10 bases lay between the germline ends. CDR3 size: 14 residues. CDR3 protein: CASSLDGMFGELFF. Written as DNA, the CDR3 is TGCGCCAGCAGCTTGGACGGGATGTTCGGGGAGCTGTTTTTT.

This clone was counted a few times. This chain joins TRBV27 and TRBJ2-7, with D perhaps given as TRBD1 or TRBD2 (5 bases each). Deletions cut 5 bases from V and 2 bases from J, with 19 bases between. The CDR3 consists of 16 residues. Germline CDR1 and CDR2: MNHEY and SMNVEV (reference sequence). CDR3 loop: CASSLLAGREPYEQYF. The CDR3 nucleotides are TGTGCCAGCAGTCTCTTGGCGGGCAGGGAACCCTACGAGCAGTACTTC.

The chain combines TRBV29-1 with TRBJ2-1; weak D call: TRBD1 (5 bases). There are 19 residues in the CDR3. CDR1 SQVTM and CDR2 ANQGSEA come from the germline V gene. Trimming pared 1 base from V and 2 bases from J, leaving 24 bases between. CDR3 bases: TGCAGCGTTGAAGGGGGTCTAGGAACCCAGGGTTCTCCCTACAATGAGCAGTTCTTC. It is translated as CSVEGGLGTQGSPYNEQFF.

This rearrangement joins TRBV4-2 to TRBJ2-3, with a tentative D call TRBD2 (6 bases). CDR3 length: 15 amino acids. V gave up 7 bases and J gave up 0 bases, with 14 bases separating them. Per germline, CDR1 LGHNA and CDR2 YNFKEQ. CDR3 DNA: TGTGCCAGCACTCGAGGGAGCGGGAGCACAGATACGCAGTATTTT. Its translation: CASTRGSGSTDTQYF.

J is TRBJ1-4 and V is TRBV19; no definite D call. CDR3 length equals 17 residues. Per the germline V gene, CDR1 is LNHDA and CDR2 is SQIVND (reference sequence). The germline V and J ends were trimmed by 3 bases and 3 bases, with 17 bases remaining between them. In DNA form, the CDR3 reads TGTGCCAGTAGTATTTTGCCAAGGGATGGAGCTAATGAAAAACTGTTTTTT. It yields the protein CASSILPRDGANEKLFF.

The rearrangement joins TRBV7-3 to TRBJ2-3; D is ambiguous. V lost 4 bases and J 0 bases, leaving 14 bases between the germline ends. The length of the CDR3 is 16 residues. The V gene's germline CDR1 is SGHTA and CDR2 FQGTGA. CDR3 bases: TGTGCCAGCAGCTCCTTAGCTGGGGTCAGCACAGATACGCAGTATTTT. Residues: CASSSLAGVSTDTQYF.

The chain carries TRBV10-2 and TRBJ2-7; 10 bases match TRBD1. The V and J ends lost 6 bases and 4 bases, in that order; junction bases with no gene match: 12. This CDR3 has 16 residues. The V gene's germline CDR1 is WSHSY and CDR2 SAAADI. The CDR3 coding sequence is TGCGCCAGCAGAGGAGAGACAGGGGGCATTCTTTACGAGCAGTACTTC. It specifies CASRGETGGILYEQYF.

The V gene is TRBV12-5, the J gene TRBJ2-2; 13 positions agree with TRBD2. J gave up 0 bases and V 5 bases, and 9 bases lay outside the gene matches. CDR1 and CDR2 (germline): LGHNT, FRNRAP. The CDR3 totals 19 residues. CDR3 protein: CASGLQTGLAGANTGELFF. The CDR3, as DNA: TGTGCTAGTGGTCTCCAGACTGGACTAGCGGGGGCGAACACCGGGGAGCTGTTTTTT. Filled out from reference TRBV12-5 and TRBJ2-2, the complete variable domain reads DARVTQTPRHKVTEMGQEVTMRCQPILGHNTVFWYRQTMMQGLELLAYFRNRAPLDDSGMPKDRFSAEMPDATLATLKIQPSEPRDSAVYFCASGLQTGLAGANTGELFFGEGSRLTVL.

The chain has TRBV11-2 and TRBJ1-1; unclear D gene. V lost 0 bases, J lost 1 base, and 3 bases lay in between. Germline-derived CDR1 and CDR2 are SGHAT and FQNNGV. The CDR3 spans 13 residues. The DNA for the CDR3 is TGTGCCAGCAGCTTAGATAGGAACACTGAAGCTTTCTTT. Its translation is CASSLDRNTEAFF. Looking up the rest from reference TRBV11-2 and TRBJ1-1 gives the full variable domain: EAGVAQSPRYKIIEKRQSVAFWCNPISGHATLYWYQQILGQGPKLLIQFQNNGVVDDSQLPKDRFSAERLKGVDSTLKIQPAKLEDSAVYLCASSLDRNTEAFFGQGTRLTVV.

This clone occurred once. The chain links TRBV6-5 to TRBJ2-3; 11 positions agree with TRBD2. CDR1 and CDR2 (germline): MNHEY, SVGAGI. The length of the CDR3 is 14 residues. With V trimmed by 7 bases and J by 3 bases, 3 bases remained unmatched. The CDR3 DNA reads as TGTGCCAGCACCAGACTAGCGGGGACAGATACGCAGTATTTT. This encodes CASTRLAGTDTQYF.

The V gene is TRBV6-1, the J gene TRBJ1-2; D is perhaps TRBD1 (5 bases). Germline V lookup: CDR1 MNHNS, CDR2 SASEGT. This CDR3 spans 14 amino acids. Trimming took 5 bases from V and 7 from J, leaving 17 bases between them. The DNA of the CDR3 is TGTGCCAGCAGTACCGGGACCTTTGAGGGTGGCTACACCTTC. Translated, it gives CASSTGTFEGGYTF.

V and J are TRBV28 and TRBJ2-7; tentatively, D is TRBD1 (6 bases). The CDR3 loop spans 14 amino acids. Germline assignment: CDR1 MDHEN and CDR2 SYDVKM. The V end lost 5 bases, the J end lost 1 base, and 12 bases lay between the germline ends. The CDR3, as DNA: TGTGCCAGCAGTACCCCGGACAGATCCTACGAGCAGTACTTC. It translates to CASSTPDRSYEQYF.

This chain links TRBV6-6 with TRBJ2-1; the D is unclear. The CDR3 covers 14 residues. The V end was cut by 8 bases, the J end by 4 bases, with 15 bases between. Germline assignment: CDR1 MNHNY and CDR2 SVGAGI (reference sequence). The CDR3 protein is CASVPYGGYNEQFF. As DNA, the CDR3 is TGTGCCAGCGTCCCTTACGGCGGATACAATGAGCAGTTCTTC.

The chain links TRBV5-1 to TRBJ2-3; 8 bases map to TRBD1. This CDR3 comprises 14 residues. V dropped 4 bases and J dropped 3; count of bases not matched to a gene: 4. Germline V lookup: CDR1 SGHRS, CDR2 YFSETQ. The CDR3 reads CASSPRQGTDTQYF. CDR3 nucleotides: TGCGCCAGCAGCCCAAGACAGGGGACAGATACGCAGTATTTT.

The chain carries TRBV7-9 and TRBJ2-7; 7 bases align to TRBD2. The CDR3 is 15 amino acids. The junction had 9 bases not matched to a gene; V was cut back by 5 bases and J by 2 bases. Germline CDR1 is SEHNR and CDR2 is FQNEAQ (reference sequence). The CDR3 loop reads CASSPPSGLPYEQYF. The CDR3 nucleotides read TGTGCCAGCAGCCCCCCTAGCGGATTGCCCTACGAGCAGTACTTC.

This rearrangement joins TRBV7-9 to TRBJ1-4; D is ambiguous. The V gene's germline CDR1 is SEHNR and CDR2 FQNEAQ (reference sequence). The CDR3 has 15 residues. Trimming removed 4 bases from V and 2 bases from J, with 11 bases in between. Here the CDR3 reads CASSYFTWTNEKLFF. CDR3 in DNA: TGTGCCAGCAGCTACTTTACCTGGACTAATGAAAAACTGTTTTTT.

J is TRBJ1-5 and V is TRBV18; the D gene is possibly TRBD1 (5 bases). In germline, CDR1 is KGHSH, CDR2 LQKENI. Trimming removed 2 bases at V and 8 bases at J, with 13 bases between. This CDR3 has 14 residues. The CDR3, as DNA: TGTGCCAGCTCACCAGGGACGGGGGATGAGCCCCAGCATTTT. This sequence encodes CASSPGTGDEPQHF. The whole variable domain, remainder taken from reference TRBV18 and TRBJ1-5, is NAGVMQNPRHLVRRRGQEARLRCSPMKGHSHVYWYRQLPEEGLKFMVYLQKENIIDESGMPKERFSAEFPKEGPSILRIQQVVRGDSAAYFCASSPGTGDEPQHFGDGTRLSIL.

This clone was recorded only once. The genes are TRBV5-1 and TRBJ2-4; no reliable D call. CDR3 size: 14 residues. V was cut by 0 bases and J by 0 bases, with 4 bases left in between. The germline CDR1 and CDR2 sequences are SGHRS and YFSETQ. CDR3 loop: CASSLEGAKNIQYF. CDR3 coding DNA: TGCGCCAGCAGCTTGGAGGGAGCCAAAAACATTCAGTACTTC.

The chain couples TRBV5-1 to TRBJ2-1; D remains ambiguous. This CDR3 is built from 14 residues. Looked up from germline, CDR1 is SGHRS and CDR2 is YFSETQ. Trimming removed 1 base at V and 0 bases at J, with 5 bases between. In DNA form, the CDR3 reads TGCGCCAGCAGCTTGCAAACCTCCTACAATGAGCAGTTCTTC. Amino acid sequence: CASSLQTSYNEQFF.

J is TRBJ2-1 and V is TRBV14; 8 bases are a match to TRBD1. The ends lost 4 bases at V and 6 bases at J; junction bases unmatched: 14. The CDR3 runs to 17 residues. Germline V lookup: CDR1 SGHDN, CDR2 FVKESK. The CDR3 nucleotides read TGTGCCAGCAGCCCGACAGGGGTGTCGCACATTACCAATGAGCAGTTCTTC. Its protein product is CASSPTGVSHITNEQFF.

The chain carries TRBV9 and TRBJ2-3; D is unresolved. Deletions cut 3 bases from V and 6 bases from J, with 14 bases between. CDR3 size: 14 residues. Germline values: CDR1 SGDLS, CDR2 YYNGEE. CDR3 nucleotide sequence: TGTGCCAGCAGCGGGTCCCAGGTTGGGGATACGCAGTATTTT. It encodes CASSGSQVGDTQYF. Full variable domain (missing parts from reference TRBV9 and TRBJ2-3): DSGVTQTPKHLITATGQRVTLRCSPRSGDLSVYWYQQSLDQGLQFLIQYYNGEERAKGNILERFSAQQFPDLHSELNLSSLELGDSALYFCASSGSQVGDTQYFGPGTRLTVL.

The chain has TRBV6-1 and TRBJ2-5, with 7 bases lining up with TRBD2. Per germline, CDR1 MNHNS and CDR2 SASEGT. V was clipped by 2 bases and J by 5 bases; unmatched bases: 8. The CDR3 consists of 15 residues. The CDR3 nucleotides read TGTGCCAGCAGTGAACACCTAGCGGAGGGGGAGACCCAGTACTTC. This codes for CASSEHLAEGETQYF.

The J gene is TRBJ1-1, the V gene TRBV6-5; D unresolved. CDR3 length equals 16 residues. The V end was cut by 0 bases, the J end by 4 bases, with 15 bases between. Germline CDR1 MNHEY, CDR2 SVGAGI. This CDR3 is CASSYSPGRGSTEAFF. Written as DNA, the CDR3 is TGTGCCAGCAGTTACTCACCAGGTCGGGGTAGCACTGAAGCTTTCTTT.

The J gene is TRBJ1-5, the V gene TRBV10-3, with 7 bases matching TRBD1. This CDR3 is 18 amino acids long. Germline values: CDR1 ENHRY, CDR2 SYGVKD. V dropped 0 bases and J dropped 1; count of bases not matched to a gene: 9. Here the CDR3 reads CAISESTRGRGSNQPQHF. In nucleotides, the CDR3 is TGTGCCATCAGTGAGTCGACTCGTGGCAGGGGGAGCAATCAGCCCCAGCATTTT.

This clone was detected only a few times. The CDR3 nucleotides read TGTGCCAGCAGTCCACTAGCGGGAAACACCGGGGAGCTGTTTTTT. Translation: CASSPLAGNTGELFF. This rearrangement joins TRBV7-3 to TRBJ2-2; 10 bases match TRBD2. V lost 6 bases to trimming and J lost 2 bases; unmatched junction nucleotides: 3. CDR1 and CDR2 from the germline V gene are SGHTA and FQGTGA. The CDR3 has 15 amino acids. Looking up the rest from reference TRBV7-3 and TRBJ2-2 gives the full variable domain: GAGVSQTPSNKVTEKGKYVELRCDPISGHTALYWYRQSLGQGPEFLIYFQGTGAADDSGLPNDRFFAVRPEGSVSTLKIQRTERGDSAVYLCASSPLAGNTGELFFGEGSRLTVL.

The V call is TRBV29-1, the J call TRBJ1-1, with no clear D. The CDR3 is 13 residues long. CDR1 is SQVTM and CDR2 is ANQGSEA in the germline V gene. The ends were cut back, 4 bases at V and 7 bases at J, with 16 bases in the middle. CDR3 in amino acids: CSVVRAGGLEAFF. The CDR3 bases are TGCAGCGTTGTACGGGCCGGAGGTCTTGAAGCTTTCTTT.

The gene calls are TRBV2 and TRBJ1-4; TRBD1 matches at 8 bases. The CDR3 totals 15 residues. The V gene end was trimmed by 7 bases and the J gene end by 8 bases; junction bases not matched to a gene: 12. Germline V CDR1 and CDR2: SNHLY, FYNNEI. CDR3 nucleotide sequence: TGTGCCAGCACCTTATACGGGACAGGAGGAGAAAAACTGTTTTTT. Translated, it gives CASTLYGTGGEKLFF.